This T cell receptor (beta chain) was recorded in a study of a mutant IDH1 vaccine in newly diagnosed glioma. Across the study: Patients got their first vaccination 4-6 weeks after radiotherapy alone, or with temozolomide cycles. Patients had received radiotherapy, temozolomide, or both previously, most receiving both.

The data were produced by immunoSEQ multiplex PCR, yet TCRdb's version contains in-frame clones alone and is incomplete. The sample yields around 100,000 clones, over 85% seen once. This CDR3 has 14 amino acids. Trimming removed 3 bases at V and 8 bases at J, with 19 bases between. CDR1 is GTSNPN and CDR2 is SVGIG in the germline V gene (reference sequence). Points on this clone: Antigen specificity is unknown.

Time point defined: week 47, end of study. Alongside topical imiquimod, each dose of vaccine comprised 300 ug of mutant IDH1 20-mer peptide. The chain is built from TRBV30 and TRBJ1-2, with TRBD1 as a possible D gene (6 bases). The source material was PBMCs, sampled from a glioma patient whose treatment included an IDH1 peptide vaccine. The sequence came from a woman between 45 and 65 years old with glioma. CDR3 residues: CAWRSPGQRHGYTF. The CDR3 DNA follows: TGTGCCTGGAGATCGCCGGGACAAAGGCACGGCTACACCTTC.